The next 15 T cell receptor beta chains were all read from a single sample in a study of lymphopenia after photon versus proton radiotherapy. Profiling relied on immunoSEQ multiplex PCR, and the TCRdb table lists in-frame clones only, not all of them. The sample includes about 68,000 clones, approximately 91% of them seen just once. This specimen consisted of peripheral blood, obtained from a patient treated with photon-based radiotherapy. The receptors derive from a woman in her seventies with pancreatic cancer.

The rearrangement uses TRBV7-8 and TRBJ1-2; D gene unclear. V lost 9 bases to trimming and J lost 4 bases, with 15 bases between them. The CDR3 sequence is 13 residues long. CDR1 is SGHVS, CDR2 FQNEAQ, per germline. The CDR3 sequence: CASTNPPIYGYTF. The CDR3 nucleotides read TGTGCCAGTACTAATCCCCCTATCTATGGCTACACCTTC.

The rearrangement uses TRBV5-4 and TRBJ2-1; TRBD1 is a possible D gene (5 bases). Germline loops: CDR1 SGHNT, CDR2 YYREEE (reference sequence). The germline V and J ends were trimmed by 2 bases and 6 bases, with 12 bases remaining between them. The CDR3 length is 14 residues. The CDR3 DNA follows: TGTGCCAGCAGCTTCCTAAGGGGAATCAATGAGCAGTTCTTC. Encoded protein: CASSFLRGINEQFF.

The J gene is TRBJ2-7, the V gene TRBV6-6, with D maybe TRBD1 (6 bases). Germline V gene sequence: CDR1 MNHNY, CDR2 SVGAGI (reference sequence). The CDR3 spans 14 residues. Trimming left V 5 bases short and J 3 bases short, with 14 bases between. CDR3 residues: CASSPTGKGYEQYF. The CDR3 bases are TGTGCCAGCAGTCCCACAGGGAAGGGCTACGAGCAGTACTTC.

The rearrangement joins TRBV5-1 to TRBJ2-4; no definite D call. The CDR3 is 14 amino acids. Trimming shortened V by 0 bases and J by 3 bases, and 7 bases separated the two germline ends. Germline CDR1 is SGHRS and CDR2 is YFSETQ. The CDR3 reads CASSLDRDKNIQYF. For the CDR3, the DNA is TGCGCCAGCAGCTTGGACAGAGACAAAAACATTCAGTACTTC.

The genes are TRBV19 and TRBJ2-2; 14 bases line up with TRBD2. CDR1 and CDR2 from the germline V gene are LNHDA and SQIVND (reference sequence). Unmatched junction bases numbered 2, after V lost 1 base and J lost 7 bases. The CDR3 length is 16 residues. Here the CDR3 DNA reads TGTGCCAGTAGTATAGGGGGACTAGCGGGAGTCGGGGAGCTGTTTTTT. Protein sequence: CASSIGGLAGVGELFF.

The chain joins TRBV15 to TRBJ2-3, with TRBD1 matching 9 bases. The V gene end was trimmed by 8 bases and the J gene end by 3 bases; junction bases not matched to a gene: 6. CDR1 LNHNV and CDR2 YYDKDF come from the germline V gene (reference sequence). The CDR3 loop spans 14 amino acids. CDR3 nucleotide sequence: TGTGCCACCGGTAAAGACAGGGGGACAGATACGCAGTATTTT. As protein: CATGKDRGTDTQYF. The full variable domain, with the rest looked up from reference TRBV15 and TRBJ2-3, is DAMVIQNPRYQVTQFGKPVTLSCSQTLNHNVMYWYQQKSSQAPKLLFHYYDKDFNNEADTPDNFQSRRPNTSFCFLDIRSPGLGDTAMYLCATGKDRGTDTQYFGPGTRLTVL.

The rearrangement uses TRBV28 and TRBJ2-1; 9 bases match TRBD1. CDR1 is MDHEN and CDR2 is SYDVKM in the germline V gene. With V trimmed by 3 bases and J by 3 bases, 6 bases remained unmatched. The CDR3 loop spans 16 amino acids. The DNA of the CDR3 is TGTGCCAGCAGTTTCTACGGGACAGGGAGCTACAATGAGCAGTTCTTC. This sequence encodes CASSFYGTGSYNEQFF.

The chain joins TRBV27 to TRBJ2-3; D is undetermined. CDR3 length: 16 residues. CDR1 is MNHEY, CDR2 SMNVEV, per germline (reference sequence). V shed 5 bases and J shed 2 bases, with 17 bases lying between them. DNA of the CDR3: TGTGCCAGCAGTCTCGTTGGATCCCGCCCCACAGATACGCAGTATTTT. As protein: CASSLVGSRPTDTQYF.

This chain connects TRBV25-1 to TRBJ1-2; D perhaps matches TRBD1 (5 bases). Germline V lookup: CDR1 MGHDK, CDR2 SYGVNS. The CDR3 is 13 residues long. The V and J ends lost 4 bases and 4 bases respectively, with 10 bases between them. CDR3 in DNA: TGTGCCAGCAGTGTAGGGGCGTTCTATGGCTACACCTTC. Translating gives CASSVGAFYGYTF.

The V call is TRBV4-1, the J call TRBJ2-1; 7 bases map to TRBD2. The CDR3 has 17 residues. Germline V gene sequence: CDR1 MGHRA, CDR2 YSYEKL. The junction had 10 bases not matched to a gene; V was cut back by 0 bases and J by 5 bases. The CDR3 DNA reads as TGCGCCAGCAGCCAAGATCTCTCCGCGGGAGTCCACAATGAGCAGTTCTTC. This sequence encodes CASSQDLSAGVHNEQFF.

The chain links TRBV6-5 to TRBJ2-2; D is unclear. V was cut by 5 bases and J by 2 bases, with 9 bases left in between. The CDR3 has 14 amino acids. CDR1 and CDR2 from the germline V gene are MNHEY and SVGAGI. The CDR3, as DNA: TGTGCCAGCAGTGGCTATTTAAACACCGGGGAGCTGTTTTTT. Encoded protein: CASSGYLNTGELFF.

The chain links TRBV19 to TRBJ2-5, with 14 bases aligning to TRBD2. The germline CDR1 and CDR2 sequences are LNHDA and SQIVND (reference sequence). After removal of 3 bases from V and 4 bases from J, the junction contained 16 bases not matched to a gene. This CDR3 spans 20 amino acids. CDR3 region: CASSIYHRTSGRRSVETQYF. In DNA, the CDR3 is TGTGCCAGTAGTATTTATCACAGGACTAGCGGGAGGCGATCGGTAGAGACCCAGTACTTC. The full variable domain, its missing parts supplied by reference TRBV19 and TRBJ2-5, is DGGITQSPKYLFRKEGQNVTLSCEQNLNHDAMYWYRQDPGQGLRLIYYSQIVNDFQKGDIAEGYSVSREKKESFPLTVTSAQKNPTAFYLCASSIYHRTSGRRSVETQYFGPGTRLLVL.

This sequence joins TRBV15 and TRBJ2-2; D might be TRBD1 or TRBD2, each matching 6 bases. The ends were cut back, 7 bases at V and 6 bases at J, with 33 bases in the middle. This CDR3 contains 20 residues. Per germline, CDR1 LNHNV and CDR2 YYDKDF (reference sequence). CDR3 residues: CATTHTRFSGAERNPGELFF. In DNA, the CDR3 is TGTGCCACCACCCACACCCGTTTCTCGGGGGCAGAGAGAAATCCCGGGGAGCTGTTTTTT.

V usage is TRBV7-8 and J usage is TRBJ1-1; perhaps TRBD1 as D (5 bases). The CDR3 contains 14 residues. Germline V gene lookup returns CDR1 SGHVS and CDR2 FQNEAQ. The ends were cut back, 1 base at V and 4 bases at J, with 10 bases in the middle. The CDR3 reads CASSLGAGGTEAFF. The CDR3 DNA reads TGTGCCAGCAGCTTAGGGGCGGGGGGCACTGAAGCTTTCTTT.

V is TRBV1 and J is TRBJ2-7; TRBD2, the D gene given by the table, was not confirmed from the DNA. TRBV1 is recorded as a pseudogene. The CDR3 extends over 18 amino acids. The DNA for the CDR3 is TGCACCAGCGGCACGAAGGGGACTAGCGGTTTCAACTCCTACGAGCAGTACTTC. Its protein product is CTSGTKGTSGFNSYEQYF.